Shown below are 13 T cell receptor beta chains from a single sample sequenced in a study of T-cell reconstitution after alpha-beta-depleted transplantation in children. During its preparation, the TCRbeta library received unique molecular identifiers. TCRdb independently ran MiXCR on the PCR reads; one entry per CDR3 protein. The profile covers about 190,000 distinct CDR3 sequences, with about 6.4% appearing a single time and approximately 3% taken by the ten largest. The sample consisted of PBMCs from the stem cell graft donor, taken from the stem cell graft. The receptors stem from a human donor who donated a stem cell graft to a child with Wiskott-Aldrich syndrome.

This clonotype was counted many times. The CDR3 DNA reads TGTGCCAGCAGCTTTGTCCATACGCAGTATTTT. This codes for CASSFVHTQYF. This chain connects TRBV13 to TRBJ2-3, with D unclear. This CDR3 spans 11 amino acids. The germline V and J ends were trimmed by 3 bases and 7 bases, with 5 bases remaining between them. Germline V gene data show CDR1 as PRHDT and CDR2 as FYEKMQ (reference sequence).

This clonotype has more than one count but fewer than ten. This chain links TRBV5-1 with TRBJ2-1; the match to TRBD1 covers 9 bases. The CDR3 loop spans 17 amino acids. CDR1 is SGHRS, CDR2 YFSETQ, per germline. With V trimmed by 4 bases and J by 6 bases, 14 bases remained unmatched. CDR3 sequence reads: CASSRIGTGIFSNEQFF. In nucleotides, the CDR3 is TGCGCCAGCAGCCGGATTGGGACAGGGATATTTAGCAATGAGCAGTTCTTC.

This clonotype occurred a few times. J is TRBJ2-7 and V is TRBV18; 8 nucleotides match TRBD2. V trimming: 2 bases; J trimming: 4 bases; junction bases outside the gene matches: 10. CDR3 length: 16 residues. Germline V gives CDR1 KGHSH, CDR2 LQKENI. The CDR3, as DNA: TGTGCCAGCTCACCAAAGATGAGCGGGGGACTTTACGAGCAGTACTTC. It translates to CASSPKMSGGLYEQYF. Complete variable domain (other parts from reference TRBV18 and TRBJ2-7): NAGVMQNPRHLVRRRGQEARLRCSPMKGHSHVYWYRQLPEEGLKFMVYLQKENIIDESGMPKERFSAEFPKEGPSILRIQQVVRGDSAAYFCASSPKMSGGLYEQYFGPGTRLTVT.

This clonotype was seen at least ten times. The chain uses TRBV4-1 and TRBJ2-1, with 8 bases identical to TRBD2. Germline CDR1 MGHRA, CDR2 YSYEKL. Trimming removed 4 bases from V and 7 bases from J; junction bases left unmatched: 9. The CDR3 has 15 residues. DNA of the CDR3: TGCGCCAGCAGCCCAAGTGGGGCGGGGGGTAATGAGCAGTTCTTC. Protein product: CASSPSGAGGNEQFF.

A few counts support this clonotype. The chain employs TRBV7-9 and TRBJ1-1; D perhaps matches TRBD1 (6 bases). Trimming took 5 bases from V and 1 from J, leaving 14 bases between them. The length of the CDR3 is 15 residues. CDR1 is SEHNR, CDR2 FQNEAQ, per germline (reference sequence). CDR3 nucleotides: TGTGCCAGCAGCCACCCTGGGGGGGCGAACACTGAAGCTTTCTTT. Translating gives CASSHPGGANTEAFF.

V is TRBV2 and J is TRBJ2-5; D may correspond to TRBD1 or TRBD2 (5 bases each). Germline V gene data show CDR1 as SNHLY and CDR2 as FYNNEI. The CDR3 covers 19 residues. V lost 6 bases and J 1 base, leaving 27 bases between the germline ends. CDR3 sequence (DNA): TGTGCCAGCAGAAGAGGGTTCCAGGGTCGGATCACGACCCAAGAGACCCAGTACTTC. This codes for CASRRGFQGRITTQETQYF. Based on the CDR3 plus reference TRBV2 and TRBJ2-5, the full variable domain is EPEVTQTPSHQVTQMGQEVILRCVPISNHLYFYWYRQILGQKVEFLVSFYNNEISEKSEIFDDQFSVERPDGSNFTLKIRSTKLEDSAMYFCASRRGFQGRITTQETQYFGPGTRLLVL.

The chain couples TRBV3-1 to TRBJ2-7; D not certain. V lost 4 bases to trimming and J lost 0 bases, with 7 bases between them. Germline-derived CDR1 and CDR2 are LGHDT and YNNKEL (reference sequence). The CDR3 extends over 13 amino acids. This chain's CDR3 is CASSLRYSYEQYF. In DNA form, the CDR3 reads TGTGCCAGCAGCCTAAGGTACTCCTACGAGCAGTACTTC.

This clonotype was counted at least ten times. This chain links TRBV5-6 with TRBJ2-1; 7 nucleotides line up with TRBD2. J lost 10 bases, V lost 4 bases, and 8 bases had no gene match. The CDR3 is made up of 13 amino acids. Germline V gene data show CDR1 as SGHDT and CDR2 as YYEEEE. The CDR3 bases are TGTGCCAGCAGCCACGAACCGGGACTAGAGCAGTTCTTC. Amino acids: CASSHEPGLEQFF.

This clonotype was counted ten times or more. The chain couples TRBV20-1 to TRBJ2-2, with 7 bases aligning to TRBD1. J lost 5 bases, V lost 7 bases, and 7 bases had no gene match. Looked up from germline, CDR1 is DFQATT and CDR2 is SNEGSKA (reference sequence). The CDR3 length is 13 residues. CDR3 in DNA: TGCAGTGTGCGACAGGGATCGACCGGGGAGCTGTTTTTT. Protein: CSVRQGSTGELFF.

This clonotype was counted ten times or more. CDR3 amino acids: CASSRDNTYEQYF. The CDR3 DNA reads as TGCGCCAGCAGCCGGGACAATACCTACGAGCAGTACTTC. This chain links TRBV5-1 with TRBJ2-7, with D tentatively TRBD1 (6 bases). Trimming took 4 bases from V and 2 from J, leaving 10 bases between them. The CDR3 sequence is 13 residues long. Germline V gene data show CDR1 as SGHRS and CDR2 as YFSETQ.

This clonotype was seen ten or more times. For the CDR3, the DNA is TGTGCCAGCAGCTTGAGGTCGGGCGAGGCAACCTACAATGAGCAGTTCTTC. Its protein is CASSLRSGEATYNEQFF. This chain links TRBV5-6 with TRBJ2-1; the D is unclear. V lost 1 base and J lost 2, with 16 bases in between. Germline V gives CDR1 SGHDT, CDR2 YYEEEE. CDR3 length: 17 residues.

In this sample, this clonotype turned up many times. The V and J genes are TRBV29-1 and TRBJ2-1; D uncertain. V lost 4 bases and J lost 6, with 4 bases in between. The V gene's germline CDR1 is SQVTM and CDR2 ANQGSEA. The CDR3 extends over 10 amino acids. The CDR3 DNA reads TGCAGCGTTGGGGGCAATGAGCAGTTCTTC. It encodes CSVGGNEQFF.

This clonotype showed up just a few times. The chain has TRBV20-1 and TRBJ2-1, with 11 bases aligning to TRBD2. The CDR3 runs 19 residues. In germline, CDR1 is DFQATT, CDR2 SNEGSKA (reference sequence). V shed 5 bases, J shed 8 bases, and the junction held 23 bases outside the gene matches. The CDR3, as DNA: TGCAGTGCTCCCCCGCGGGGTAGCGGGAGGGCCAGCTTAATCCATGAGCAGTTCTTC. Translation: CSAPPRGSGRASLIHEQFF.